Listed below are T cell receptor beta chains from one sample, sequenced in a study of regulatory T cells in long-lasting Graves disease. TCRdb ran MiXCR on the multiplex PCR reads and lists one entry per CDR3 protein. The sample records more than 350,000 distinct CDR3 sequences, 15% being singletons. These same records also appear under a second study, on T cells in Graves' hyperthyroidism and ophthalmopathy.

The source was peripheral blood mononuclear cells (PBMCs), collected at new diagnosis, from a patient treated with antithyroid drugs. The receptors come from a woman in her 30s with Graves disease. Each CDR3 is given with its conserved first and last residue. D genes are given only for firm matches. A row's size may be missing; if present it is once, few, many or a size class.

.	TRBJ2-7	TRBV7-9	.	CASSQNPPDFKEQYF	TGCGCCAGCAGCCAAAATCCGCCGGACTTTAAGGAGCAGTACTTC
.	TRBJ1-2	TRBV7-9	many	CASSSLGPSLGYTF	TGTGCCAGCAGCTCTTTAGGGCCCTCCCTGGGCTACACCTTC
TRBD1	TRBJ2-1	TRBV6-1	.	CASRTPGQGNNEQFF	TGTGCCAGCAGAACACCGGGACAGGGGAACAATGAGCAGTTCTTC
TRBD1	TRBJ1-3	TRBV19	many	CASRLDRGSGNTIYF	TGTGCCAGTAGACTTGACAGGGGCTCTGGAAACACCATATATTTT
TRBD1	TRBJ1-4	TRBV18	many	CASSLQRQGTANEKLFF	TGTGCCAGCTCACTACAACGACAGGGGACAGCTAATGAAAAACTGTTTTTT
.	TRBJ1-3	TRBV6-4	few	CATSPTDSGNTIYF	TGTGCCACCTCCCCGACAGACTCTGGAAACACCATATATTTT
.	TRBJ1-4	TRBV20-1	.	CSASRGSVKLFF	TGCAGTGCTAGTCGGGGAAGCGTAAAACTGTTTTTT
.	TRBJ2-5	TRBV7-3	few	CASSLNRDGETQYF	TGTGCCAGCAGCTTAAACAGGGACGGAGAGACCCAGTACTTC
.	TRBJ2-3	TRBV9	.	CASSVGPRGTDTQYF	TGTGCCAGCAGCGTAGGTCCGAGGGGGACAGATACGCAGTATTTT
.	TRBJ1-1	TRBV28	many	CASSSSEMRETEAFF	TGTGCCAGCAGTTCTTCTGAAATGAGGGAAACTGAAGCTTTCTTT
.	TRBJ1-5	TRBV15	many	CATSRSLGAGQPQHF	TGTGCCACCAGCAGGAGTCTAGGGGCAGGGCAGCCCCAGCATTTT
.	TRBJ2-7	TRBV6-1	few	CASSTRDLAGEQYF	TGTGCCAGCAGCACGAGGGACCTAGCAGGCGAGCAGTACTTC
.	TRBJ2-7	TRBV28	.	CASSRIRQYF	TGTGCCAGCAGTCGCATCCGGCAGTACTTC
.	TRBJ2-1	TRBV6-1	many	CASSQPWTAYNEQFF	TGTGCCAGCAGTCAGCCTTGGACTGCTTACAATGAGCAGTTCTTC
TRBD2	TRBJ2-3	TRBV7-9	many	CASSDIRTSGGGDTQYF	TGTGCCAGCAGCGATATTCGGACTAGCGGAGGCGGCGATACGCAGTATTTT
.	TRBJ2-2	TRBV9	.	CASSVAQDTGELFF	TGTGCCAGCAGCGTAGCCCAGGACACCGGGGAGCTGTTTTTT
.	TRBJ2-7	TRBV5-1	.	CASSLYSESTYEQYF	TGCGCCAGCAGCTTGTATTCTGAAAGTACCTACGAGCAGTACTTC
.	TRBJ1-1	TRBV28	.	CASSLKPGNTEAFF	TGTGCCAGCAGTTTAAAGCCAGGGAACACTGAAGCTTTCTTT
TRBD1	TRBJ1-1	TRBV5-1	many	CASTLGATGMNTEAFF	TGCGCCAGCACCCTGGGGGCGACAGGGATGAACACTGAAGCTTTCTTT
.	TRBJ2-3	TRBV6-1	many	CASRTEGYYTDTQYF	TGTGCCAGCAGAACAGAAGGATATTACACAGATACGCAGTATTTT
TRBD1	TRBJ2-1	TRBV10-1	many	CASSDGQGAYNEQFF	TGCGCCAGCAGTGACGGACAGGGGGCCTACAATGAGCAGTTCTTC
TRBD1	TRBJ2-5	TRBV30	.	CAWGGTGEETQYF	TGTGCCTGGGGTGGGACAGGCGAAGAGACCCAGTACTTC
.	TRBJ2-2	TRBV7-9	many	CASSSRVVNTGELFF	TGTGCCAGCAGCTCCCGGGTCGTGAACACCGGGGAGCTGTTTTTT
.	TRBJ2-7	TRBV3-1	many	CASSPRLGEQYF	TGTGCCAGCAGCCCAAGACTAGGCGAGCAGTACTTC
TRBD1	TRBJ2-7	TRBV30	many	CAWGRGQGSYEQYF	TGTGCCTGGGGCCGAGGACAGGGCTCCTACGAGCAGTACTTC
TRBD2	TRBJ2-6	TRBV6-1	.	CASIPVRGTSGRGVGGANVLTF	TGTGCCAGCATCCCAGTCCGGGGGACTAGCGGGAGAGGTGTCGGTGGGGCCAACGTCCTGACTTTC
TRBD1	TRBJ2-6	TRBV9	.	CASMGPTGMGANVLTF	TGTGCCAGCATGGGCCCGACAGGGATGGGGGCCAACGTCCTGACTTTC
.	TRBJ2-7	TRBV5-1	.	CASRVDPDEQYF	TGCGCCAGCAGGGTAGACCCGGACGAGCAGTACTTC
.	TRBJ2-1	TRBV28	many	CASSLFGGQPGATYNEQFF	TGTGCCAGCAGTTTATTTGGGGGCCAGCCGGGCGCTACCTACAATGAGCAGTTCTTC
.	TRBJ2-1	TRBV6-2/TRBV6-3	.	CASSPNGNEQFF	TGTGCCAGCAGCCCCAATGGCAATGAGCAGTTCTTC